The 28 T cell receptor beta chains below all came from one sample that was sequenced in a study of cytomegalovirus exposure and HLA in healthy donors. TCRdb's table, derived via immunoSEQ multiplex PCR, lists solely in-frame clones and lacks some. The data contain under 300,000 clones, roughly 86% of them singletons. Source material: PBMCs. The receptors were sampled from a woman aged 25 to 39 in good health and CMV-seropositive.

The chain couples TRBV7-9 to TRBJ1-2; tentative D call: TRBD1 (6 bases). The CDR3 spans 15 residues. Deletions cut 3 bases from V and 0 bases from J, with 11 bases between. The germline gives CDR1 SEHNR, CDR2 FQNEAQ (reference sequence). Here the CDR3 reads CASSFSTGTNYGYTF. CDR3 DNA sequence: TGTGCCAGCAGCTTTTCGACAGGAACTAACTATGGCTACACCTTC.

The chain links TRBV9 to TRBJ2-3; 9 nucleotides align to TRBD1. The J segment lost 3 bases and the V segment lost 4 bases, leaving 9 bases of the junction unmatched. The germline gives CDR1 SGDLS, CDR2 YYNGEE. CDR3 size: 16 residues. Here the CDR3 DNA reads TGTGCCAGCAGCCACAATCGGGACAGGGCAACAGATACGCAGTATTTT. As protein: CASSHNRDRATDTQYF.

As DNA, the CDR3 is TGCGCCTCCGCGACAGACCTAACCTACGAGCAGTACTTC. Amino acids: CASATDLTYEQYF. This rearrangement joins TRBV5-1 to TRBJ2-7; perhaps TRBD1 as D (5 bases). In germline, CDR1 is SGHRS, CDR2 YFSETQ. Trimming removed 10 bases at V and 2 bases at J, with 16 bases between. This CDR3 contains 13 residues. The entire variable domain, with the rest obtained from reference TRBV5-1 and TRBJ2-7, is as follows: KAGVTQTPRYLIKTRGQQVTLSCSPISGHRSVSWYQQTPGQGLQFLFEYFSETQRNKGNFPGRFSGRQFSNSRSEMNVSTLELGDSALYLCASATDLTYEQYFGPGTRLTVT.

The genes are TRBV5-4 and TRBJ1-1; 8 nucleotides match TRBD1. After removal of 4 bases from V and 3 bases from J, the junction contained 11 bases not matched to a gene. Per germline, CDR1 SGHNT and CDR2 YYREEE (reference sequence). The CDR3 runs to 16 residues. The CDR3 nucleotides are TGTGCCAGCAGCCAAGGAGGGACAGGCCCTTACACTGAAGCTTTCTTT. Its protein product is CASSQGGTGPYTEAFF.

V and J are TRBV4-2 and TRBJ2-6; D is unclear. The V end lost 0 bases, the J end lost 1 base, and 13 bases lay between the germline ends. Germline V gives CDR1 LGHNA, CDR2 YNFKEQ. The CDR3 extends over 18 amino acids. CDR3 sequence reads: CASSQDWAGFSGANVLTF. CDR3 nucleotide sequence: TGTGCCAGCAGCCAAGATTGGGCAGGCTTTTCTGGGGCCAACGTCCTGACTTTC.

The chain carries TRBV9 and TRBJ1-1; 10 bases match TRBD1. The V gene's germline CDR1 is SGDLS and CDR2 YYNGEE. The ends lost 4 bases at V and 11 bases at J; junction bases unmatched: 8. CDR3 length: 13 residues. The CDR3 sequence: CASSLDRGRGAFF. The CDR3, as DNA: TGTGCCAGCAGCCTCGACAGGGGGCGCGGCGCTTTCTTT.

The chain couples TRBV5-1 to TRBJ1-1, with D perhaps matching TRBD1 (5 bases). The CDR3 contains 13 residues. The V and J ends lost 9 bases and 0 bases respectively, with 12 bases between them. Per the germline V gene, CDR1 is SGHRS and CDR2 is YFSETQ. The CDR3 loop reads CANVDILNTEAFF. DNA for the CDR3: TGCGCCAACGTGGACATCTTGAACACTGAAGCTTTCTTT.

The CDR3 is CASSYSRQGNYGYTF. CDR3 bases: TGTGCCAGCAGTTACTCGAGACAGGGAAACTATGGCTACACCTTC. The chain joins TRBV6-5 to TRBJ1-2; 7 bases align to TRBD1. The CDR3 is made up of 15 amino acids. Germline V lookup: CDR1 MNHEY, CDR2 SVGAGI. Unmatched junction bases numbered 3, after V lost 0 bases and J lost 2 bases.

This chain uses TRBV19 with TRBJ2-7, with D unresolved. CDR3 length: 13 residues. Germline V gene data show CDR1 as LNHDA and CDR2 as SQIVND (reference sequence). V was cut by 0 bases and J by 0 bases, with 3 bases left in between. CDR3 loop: CASSIERSYEQYF. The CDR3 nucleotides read TGTGCCAGTAGTATAGAGCGCTCCTACGAGCAGTACTTC.

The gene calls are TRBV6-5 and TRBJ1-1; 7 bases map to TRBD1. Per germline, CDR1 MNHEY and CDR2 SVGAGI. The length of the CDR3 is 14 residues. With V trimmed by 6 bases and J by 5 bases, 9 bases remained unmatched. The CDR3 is CASSRQGGRTEAFF. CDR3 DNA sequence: TGTGCCAGCAGCCGACAGGGAGGTCGAACTGAAGCTTTCTTT.

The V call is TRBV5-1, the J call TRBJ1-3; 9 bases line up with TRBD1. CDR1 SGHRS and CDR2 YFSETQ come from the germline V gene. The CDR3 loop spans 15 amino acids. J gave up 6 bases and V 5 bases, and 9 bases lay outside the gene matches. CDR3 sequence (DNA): TGCGCCAGCAGGACCTCCGGGACAGGGCAAAACACCATATATTTT. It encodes CASRTSGTGQNTIYF.

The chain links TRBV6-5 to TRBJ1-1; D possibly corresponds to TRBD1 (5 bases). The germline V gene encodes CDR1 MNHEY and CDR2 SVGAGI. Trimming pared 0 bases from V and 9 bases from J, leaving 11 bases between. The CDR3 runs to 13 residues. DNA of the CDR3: TGTGCCAGCAGTTACTCGAACCAGGGCCAAGCTTTCTTT. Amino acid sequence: CASSYSNQGQAFF.

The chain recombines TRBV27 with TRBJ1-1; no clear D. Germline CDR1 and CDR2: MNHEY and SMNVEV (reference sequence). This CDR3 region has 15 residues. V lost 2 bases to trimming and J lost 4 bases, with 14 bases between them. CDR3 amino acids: CASSLGYEGSTEAFF. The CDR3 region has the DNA TGTGCCAGCAGTTTAGGCTATGAGGGAAGCACTGAAGCTTTCTTT.

The CDR3 sequence is CASSPRQGQETQYF. The DNA for the CDR3 is TGTGCCAGCAGTCCACGACAGGGCCAGGAGACCCAGTACTTC. V usage is TRBV27 and J usage is TRBJ2-5; 7 bases are shared with TRBD1. Trimming cost V 5 bases and J 5 bases; bases outside gene matches: 8. There are 14 residues in the CDR3. Germline CDR1 reads MNHEY; CDR2 reads SMNVEV (reference sequence).

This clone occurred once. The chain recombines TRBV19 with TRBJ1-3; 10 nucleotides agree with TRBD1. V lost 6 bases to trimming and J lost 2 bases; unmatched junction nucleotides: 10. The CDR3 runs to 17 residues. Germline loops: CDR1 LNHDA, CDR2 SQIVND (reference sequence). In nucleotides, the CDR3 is TGTGCCAGTAGGGCTTGGAGCGGACAGGGGGCTGGAAACACCATATATTTT. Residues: CASRAWSGQGAGNTIYF.

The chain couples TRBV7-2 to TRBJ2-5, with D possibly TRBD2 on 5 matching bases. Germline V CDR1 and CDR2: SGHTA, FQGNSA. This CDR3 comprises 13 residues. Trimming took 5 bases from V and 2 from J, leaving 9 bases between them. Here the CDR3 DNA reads TGTGCCAGCAGCCGAGGGAGACAAGAGACCCAGTACTTC. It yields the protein CASSRGRQETQYF. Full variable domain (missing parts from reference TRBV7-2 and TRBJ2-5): GAGVSQSPSNKVTEKGKDVELRCDPISGHTALYWYRQSLGQGLEFLIYFQGNSAPDKSGLPSDRFSAERTGGSVSTLTIQRTQQEDSAVYLCASSRGRQETQYFGPGTRLLVL.

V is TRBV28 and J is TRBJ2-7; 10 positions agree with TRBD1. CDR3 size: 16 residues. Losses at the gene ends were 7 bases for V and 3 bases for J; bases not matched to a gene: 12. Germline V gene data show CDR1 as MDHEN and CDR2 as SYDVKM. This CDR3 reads CASTIASTGGRYEQYF. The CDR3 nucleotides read TGTGCCAGCACCATAGCCTCGACAGGGGGCCGCTACGAGCAGTACTTC.

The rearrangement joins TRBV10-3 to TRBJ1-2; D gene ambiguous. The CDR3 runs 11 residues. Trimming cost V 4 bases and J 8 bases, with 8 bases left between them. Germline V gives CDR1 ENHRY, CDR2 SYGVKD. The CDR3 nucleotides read TGTGCCATCAGTGGGCCCGGGGGCTACACCTTC. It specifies CAISGPGGYTF.

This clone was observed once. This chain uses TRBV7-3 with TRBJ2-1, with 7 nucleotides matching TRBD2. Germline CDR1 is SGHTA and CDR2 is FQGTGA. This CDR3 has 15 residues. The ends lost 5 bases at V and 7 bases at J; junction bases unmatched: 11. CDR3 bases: TGTGCCAGCAGCCCACAGCGGGGCTTGAAAAATGAGCAGTTCTTC. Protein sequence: CASSPQRGLKNEQFF.

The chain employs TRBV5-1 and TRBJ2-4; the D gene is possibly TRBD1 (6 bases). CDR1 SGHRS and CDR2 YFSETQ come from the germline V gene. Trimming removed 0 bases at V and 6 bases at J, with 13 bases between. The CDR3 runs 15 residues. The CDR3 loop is CASSLDLTGTNIQYF. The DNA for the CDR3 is TGCGCCAGCAGCTTGGATTTAACAGGGACAAACATTCAGTACTTC. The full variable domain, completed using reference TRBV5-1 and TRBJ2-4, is KAGVTQTPRYLIKTRGQQVTLSCSPISGHRSVSWYQQTPGQGLQFLFEYFSETQRNKGNFPGRFSGRQFSNSRSEMNVSTLELGDSALYLCASSLDLTGTNIQYFGAGTRLSVL.

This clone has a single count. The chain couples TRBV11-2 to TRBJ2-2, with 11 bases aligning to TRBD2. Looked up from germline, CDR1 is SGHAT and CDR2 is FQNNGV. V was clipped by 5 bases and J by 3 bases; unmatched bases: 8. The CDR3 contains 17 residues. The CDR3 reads CASSPTGLAVYTGELFF. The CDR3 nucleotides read TGTGCCAGCAGCCCCACGGGACTAGCGGTTTACACCGGGGAGCTGTTTTTT.

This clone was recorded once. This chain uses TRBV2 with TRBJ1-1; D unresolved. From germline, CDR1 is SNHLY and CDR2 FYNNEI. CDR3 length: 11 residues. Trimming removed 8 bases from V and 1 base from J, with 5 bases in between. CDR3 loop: CASSSNTEAFF. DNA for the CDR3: TGTGCCAGCTCGTCGAACACTGAAGCTTTCTTT.

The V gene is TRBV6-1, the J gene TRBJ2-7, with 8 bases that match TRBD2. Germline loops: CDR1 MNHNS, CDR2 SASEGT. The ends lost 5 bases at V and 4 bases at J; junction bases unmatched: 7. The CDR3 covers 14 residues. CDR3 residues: CASSLEREKYEQYF. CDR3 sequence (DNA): TGTGCCAGCAGTCTAGAGCGGGAGAAGTACGAGCAGTACTTC.

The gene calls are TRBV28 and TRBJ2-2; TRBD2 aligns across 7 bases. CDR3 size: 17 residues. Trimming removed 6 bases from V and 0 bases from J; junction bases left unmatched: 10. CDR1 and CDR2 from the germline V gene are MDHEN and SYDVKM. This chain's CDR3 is CASSLQVLATNTGELFF. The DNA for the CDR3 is TGTGCCAGCAGCCTCCAAGTACTAGCGACGAACACCGGGGAGCTGTTTTTT.

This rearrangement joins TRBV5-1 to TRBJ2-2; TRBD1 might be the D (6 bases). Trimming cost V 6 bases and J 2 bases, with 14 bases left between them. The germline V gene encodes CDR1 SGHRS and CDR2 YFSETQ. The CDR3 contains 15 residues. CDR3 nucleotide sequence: TGCGCCAGCAACACTGGGGGCTCAAACACCGGGGAGCTGTTTTTT. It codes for CASNTGGSNTGELFF.

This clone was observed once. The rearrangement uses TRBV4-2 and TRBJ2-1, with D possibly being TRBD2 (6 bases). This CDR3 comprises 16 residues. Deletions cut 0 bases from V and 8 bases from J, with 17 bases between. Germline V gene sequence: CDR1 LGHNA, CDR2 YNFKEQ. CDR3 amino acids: CASSQDGGILGDEQFF. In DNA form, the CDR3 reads TGTGCCAGCAGCCAAGATGGAGGGATTCTGGGGGATGAGCAGTTCTTC.

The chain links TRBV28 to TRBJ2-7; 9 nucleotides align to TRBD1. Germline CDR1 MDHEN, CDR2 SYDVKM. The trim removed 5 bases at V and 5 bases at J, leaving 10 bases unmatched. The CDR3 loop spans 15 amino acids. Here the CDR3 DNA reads TGTGCCAGCAGTGCTTGGGGACAGGGTAGAAACGAGCAGTACTTC. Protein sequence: CASSAWGQGRNEQYF.

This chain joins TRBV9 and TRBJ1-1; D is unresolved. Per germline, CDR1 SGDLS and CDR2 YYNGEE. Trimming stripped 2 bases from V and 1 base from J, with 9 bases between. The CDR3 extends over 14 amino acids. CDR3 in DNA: TGTGCCAGCAGCGTGTCCCCGGGGAACACTGAAGCTTTCTTT. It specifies CASSVSPGNTEAFF.